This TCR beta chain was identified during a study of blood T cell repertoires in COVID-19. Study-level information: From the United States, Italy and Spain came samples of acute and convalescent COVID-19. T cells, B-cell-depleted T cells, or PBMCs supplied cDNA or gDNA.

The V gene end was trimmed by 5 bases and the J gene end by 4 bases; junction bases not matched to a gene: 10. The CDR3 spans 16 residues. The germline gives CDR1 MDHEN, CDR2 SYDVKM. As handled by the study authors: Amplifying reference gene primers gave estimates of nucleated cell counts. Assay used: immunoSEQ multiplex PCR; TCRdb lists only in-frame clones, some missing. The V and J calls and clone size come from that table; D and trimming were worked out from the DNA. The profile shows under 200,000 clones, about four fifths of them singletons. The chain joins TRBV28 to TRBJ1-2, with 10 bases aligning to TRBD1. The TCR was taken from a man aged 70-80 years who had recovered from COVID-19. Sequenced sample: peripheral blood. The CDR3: CASSPSAGTGVYGYTF. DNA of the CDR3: TGTGCCAGCAGTCCCTCCGCTGGGACAGGGGTCTATGGCTACACCTTC.